This entry describes one TCR beta chain. In the study's own analysis: Reference gene primer amplification in the assay estimated nucleated cell counts. Data came from immunoSEQ multiplex PCR; TCRdb stores just in-frame clones and leaves some out. V, J and clone size are taken as reported in that table, and D and trimming were inferred from the DNA itself. The sample consists of roughly 440,000 clones, around 88% of them appearing once. During active infection, Seattle patients enrolled and were then monitored through disease. This entry is derived from a study of blood T cell repertoires in COVID-19. Across the study: There were acute and convalescent COVID-19 samples, and they came from the United States, Italy and Spain.

Germline CDR1 SNHLY, CDR2 FYNNEI. The CDR3 runs 17 residues. V was clipped by 1 base and J by 0 bases, with 13 bases between them. The genes are TRBV2 and TRBJ1-3; no clear D. This TCR was recovered from a woman between 50 and 59 years old with COVID-19, enrolled during active disease. The material sequenced was peripheral blood. CDR3 nucleotide sequence: TGTGCCAGCAGTGAAGGGGAGAAGTGGAGCTCTGGAAACACCATATATTTT. It codes for CASSEGEKWSSGNTIYF.